The clone carrying this T cell receptor (beta chain) was seen only a few times. The antigen is undetermined. Reverse transcription of all isolated RNA meant that expressed TCRB transcripts were sequenced. Repertoires were generated with immunoSEQ multiplex PCR, while TCRdb's copy carries only in-frame clones and drops some. Of 860,000 or so clones in the sample, roughly 15% were seen once. This sample was included in a study of beta chain features in type 1 diabetes. Study information: Healthy donors, compared against patients, showed similar age, gender and cell yields. Investigators examined under 140 million sorted cells across all samples. Broader study findings: The analysis here could not establish whether HLA type shapes TCRB rearrangement.

CDR3 size: 15 residues. Germline trimming cut 3 bases from V and 5 bases from J; bases unmatched to any gene: 3. Germline CDR1 is SGHTA and CDR2 is FQGTGA. The sequencing input was naive CD4+ T cells from blood. This receptor was obtained from a woman aged 18-29 years in good health. The rearrangement uses TRBV7-3 and TRBJ2-1, with 11 bases aligning to TRBD2. The CDR3 nucleotides are TGTGCCAGCAGCTTCGGGACTAGCGGCCACAATGAGCAGTTCTTC. It yields the protein CASSFGTSGHNEQFF.